This T cell receptor (beta chain) appears in the sequencing data of a study of cytomegalovirus exposure and HLA in healthy donors. Only in-frame clones appear in the TCRdb table, and some are missing; sequencing was by immunoSEQ multiplex PCR. Here the sample spans under 200,000 clones, 75% to 90% being singletons. CDR3 length: 15 residues. Trimming removed 7 bases from V and 7 bases from J; junction bases left unmatched: 14. The germline CDR1 and CDR2 sequences are SNHLY and FYNNEI. This chain joins TRBV2 and TRBJ2-3; 7 bases match TRBD2. The receptor was isolated from a woman in her late teens or twenties in good health and CMV-seronegative. Sequenced: PBMCs. The CDR3 DNA sequence: TGTGCCAGCACTCGTGCCGGGACTACACAAAATACGCAGTATTTT. This encodes CASTRAGTTQNTQYF. Together with reference TRBV2 and TRBJ2-3, the CDR3 gives the full variable domain: EPEVTQTPSHQVTQMGQEVILRCVPISNHLYFYWYRQILGQKVEFLVSFYNNEISEKSEIFDDQFSVERPDGSNFTLKIRSTKLEDSAMYFCASTRAGTTQNTQYFGPGTRLTVL.